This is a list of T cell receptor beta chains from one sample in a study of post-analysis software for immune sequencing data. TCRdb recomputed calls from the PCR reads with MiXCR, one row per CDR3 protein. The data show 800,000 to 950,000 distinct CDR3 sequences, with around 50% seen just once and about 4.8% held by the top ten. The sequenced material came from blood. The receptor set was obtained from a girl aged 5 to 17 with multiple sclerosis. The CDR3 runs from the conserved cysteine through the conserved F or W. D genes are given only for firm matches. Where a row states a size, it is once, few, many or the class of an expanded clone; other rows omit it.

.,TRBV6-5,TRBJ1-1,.,TGTGCCAGCAGTCGAACAGGGAGTACTGAAGCTTTCTTT,CASSRTGSTEAFF
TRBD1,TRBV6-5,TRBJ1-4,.,TGTGCCAGCAGTTACCCGGGACAGCTCCTTGCAACTAATGAAAAACTGTTTTTT,CASSYPGQLLATNEKLFF
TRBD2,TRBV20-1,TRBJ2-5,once,TGCAGTGCTCCCGGAGTAGCGGGGTCTGGAGAGACCCAGTACTTC,CSAPGVAGSGETQYF
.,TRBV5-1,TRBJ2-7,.,TGCGCCAGCAGCTTCGCAGAGGCGCCCATCTACGAGCAGTACTTC,CASSFAEAPIYEQYF
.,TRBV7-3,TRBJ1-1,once,TGTGCCAGCAGCTTAACGCCCCTATCTATTGAAGCTTTCTTT,CASSLTPLSIEAFF
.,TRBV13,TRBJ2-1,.,TGTGCCAGCAGCCTATCCGAGGGCGAGTGGCATGAGCAGTTCTTC,CASSLSEGEWHEQFF
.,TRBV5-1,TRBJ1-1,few,TGCGCCAGCAGCTTGGGAGGTGGCGTGGGCACTGAAGCTTTCTTT,CASSLGGGVGTEAFF
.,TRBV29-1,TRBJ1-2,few,TGCAGCGTGGCAGTTGGCTACACCTTC,CSVAVGYTF
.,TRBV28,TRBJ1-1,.,TGTGCCGCGCGACCTTCTAGGGGGACTGAAGCTTTCTTT,CAARPSRGTEAFF
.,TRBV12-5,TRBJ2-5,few,TGTGCTAGTGGCACTGGACGGACGCGCCGGGAGACCCAGTACTTC,CASGTGRTRRETQYF
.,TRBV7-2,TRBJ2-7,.,TGTGCCAGCAGCTTCTTCCCATCGGACGAGCAGTACTTC,CASSFFPSDEQYF
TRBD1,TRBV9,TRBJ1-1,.,TGTGCCAGCAGCGATACAGGGGCCTCGAACACTGAAGCTTTCTTT,CASSDTGASNTEAFF
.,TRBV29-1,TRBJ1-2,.,TGCAGCGGAAACCCAACGGGGGACGACTATGGCTACACCTTC,CSGNPTGDDYGYTF
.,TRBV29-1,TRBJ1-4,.,TGCAGCGTTTCAACTAATGAAAAACTGTTTTTT,CSVSTNEKLFF
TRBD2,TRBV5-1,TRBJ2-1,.,TGCGCCAGCAGCATTTGGACTAGCGGGGACAATGAGCAGTTCTTC,CASSIWTSGDNEQFF
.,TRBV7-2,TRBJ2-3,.,TGTGCCAGCAGCTTAGGACAGACTTACACAGATACGCAGTATTTT,CASSLGQTYTDTQYF
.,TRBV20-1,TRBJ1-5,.,TGCAGTGCTACGCAGGGTTATAGCAATCAGCCCCAGCATTTT,CSATQGYSNQPQHF
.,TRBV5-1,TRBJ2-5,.,TGCGCCAGCAGCTTCCAGGACGCGGGGGAGACCCAGTACTTC,CASSFQDAGETQYF
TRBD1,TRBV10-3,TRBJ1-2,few,TGTGCCACCAGTGACAGGGGATATGGTGGCTACACCTTC,CATSDRGYGGYTF
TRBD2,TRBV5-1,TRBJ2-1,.,TGCGCCAGCAGCTTGGGACTAGCGGAAAAATACAATGAGCAGTTCTTC,CASSLGLAEKYNEQFF
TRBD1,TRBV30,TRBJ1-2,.,TGTGCCTGGTCAAACCGGGACAGGGGCTATGGCTACACCTTC,CAWSNRDRGYGYTF
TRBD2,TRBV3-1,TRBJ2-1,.,TGTGCCAGCAGCCAAGAGGAGCGAGCGGGGGCAAATGAGCAGTTCTTC,CASSQEERAGANEQFF
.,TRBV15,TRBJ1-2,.,TGTGCCACCAGCAGCAGTGACAGTAACTATGGCTACACCTTC,CATSSSDSNYGYTF
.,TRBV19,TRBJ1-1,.,TGTGCCAGTAGTATGGGAGGGCTCGGAGGCGCTTTCTTT,CASSMGGLGGAFF
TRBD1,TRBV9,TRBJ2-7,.,TGTGCCAGCAGCGTAGAAAGTGGGACAGGGGGCGCGGGAGACGAGCAGTACTTC,CASSVESGTGGAGDEQYF
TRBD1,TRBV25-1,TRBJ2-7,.,TGTGCCAGCAGTGATCAGACAGGGAAGGCCAAGTACGAGCAGTACTTC,CASSDQTGKAKYEQYF
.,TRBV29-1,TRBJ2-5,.,TGCAGCGTAGGGCGGGGCGGGGAGACCCAGTACTTC,CSVGRGGETQYF
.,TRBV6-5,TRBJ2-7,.,TGTGCCAGCAGTTACTCGACGGCTAGCCCCTACGAGCAGTACTTC,CASSYSTASPYEQYF
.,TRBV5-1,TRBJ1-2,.,TGCGCCAACAGCTCGGGCACCCGGCTAGATGGCTACACCTTC,CANSSGTRLDGYTF
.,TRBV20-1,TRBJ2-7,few,TGCAGTGCTAGTGGGATCTCCTACGAGCAGTACTTC,CSASGISYEQYF
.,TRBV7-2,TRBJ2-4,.,TGTGCCAGCAGCTTAGGAGGGACCCCAAAAAACATTCAGTACTTC,CASSLGGTPKNIQYF
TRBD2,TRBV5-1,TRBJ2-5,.,TGCGCCAGCAGCTTGGTGGGGACTAGCAGCACTCAAAAGACCCAGTACTTC,CASSLVGTSSTQKTQYF
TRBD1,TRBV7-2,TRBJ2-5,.,TGTGCCAGCAGCTTTGGAGACAGGGACGGTGAGCAGTACTTC,CASSFGDRDGEQYF
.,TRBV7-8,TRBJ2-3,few,TGTGCCAGCAGCGGAAAGATGAGCCCCTCCCCAGATACGCAGTATTTT,CASSGKMSPSPDTQYF
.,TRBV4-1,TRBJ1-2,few,TGCGCCAGCAGCCAAGAGCATACAGAAGACTATGGCTACACCTTC,CASSQEHTEDYGYTF
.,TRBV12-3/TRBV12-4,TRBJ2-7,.,TGTGCCAGCAGTCCATCATCAGGACAGCCCTACGAGCAGTACTTC,CASSPSSGQPYEQYF
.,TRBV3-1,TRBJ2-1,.,TGTGCCAGCAGCCAAGTCTCCGCTAGCGAGCAGTTCTTC,CASSQVSASEQFF
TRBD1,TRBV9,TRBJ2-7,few,TGTGCCAGCAGCCCTCGGACAGGGGACTACGAGCAGTACTTC,CASSPRTGDYEQYF
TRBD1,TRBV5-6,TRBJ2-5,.,TGTGCCAGCAGCTTCCGACAGGGGGGAGAGACCCAGTACTTC,CASSFRQGGETQYF
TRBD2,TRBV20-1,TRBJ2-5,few,TGCAGTGCTAGAGAGGGGACTAGCGGTAGTTGGGAGCAGTACTTC,CSAREGTSGSWEQYF
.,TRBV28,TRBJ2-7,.,TGTGCCAGCAGTTCCTCAGGAGGCGGCACGTACTTC,CASSSSGGGTYF
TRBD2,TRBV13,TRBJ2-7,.,TGTGCCAGCAGCCTCACTAGCGGGGCGGGGAACTACGAGCAGTACTTC,CASSLTSGAGNYEQYF
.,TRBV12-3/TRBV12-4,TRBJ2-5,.,TGTGCCAGCAGCTCCGGACTAATAAGAGGGACCCAGTACTTC,CASSSGLIRGTQYF
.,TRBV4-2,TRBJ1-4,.,TGTGCCAGCAGCCAAGCAGCCGGGGCCGGTAATGAAAAACTGTTTTTT,CASSQAAGAGNEKLFF
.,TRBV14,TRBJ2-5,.,TGTGCCAGCAGCCAAGAAGGGGAAGAGACCCAGTACTTC,CASSQEGEETQYF